This note documents a single T cell receptor (beta chain) sequence. The antigen remains unidentified. The data belong to a study of cytomegalovirus exposure and HLA in healthy donors. Trimming removed 3 bases from V and 5 bases from J, with 7 bases in between. CDR3 length equals 12 residues. Per germline, CDR1 SGHAT and CDR2 FQNNGV. Broader study findings: Later analysis showed most CMV-associated TCR beta chains appearing HLA-restricted. The authors later linked a missense DCLRE1C variant to TCR beta V- and J-gene trimming. Overall, roughly 170 TCR beta chains were annotated as cytomegalovirus-associated.

A multiplex PCR was run with 60 Vbeta primers and 13 Jbeta primers. Libraries were prepared by immunoSEQ multiplex PCR; TCRdb keeps only in-frame clonotypes and omits some of them. Among about 130,000 clones listed, 55% to 80% were seen once. Sequenced material: PBMCs. The J gene is TRBJ1-2, the V gene TRBV11-2; TRBD1 is a possible D gene (5 bases). This clonotype originated in a middle-aged woman in good health and CMV-seronegative. The CDR3, as DNA: TGTGCCAGCAGCTTCGGGGGGTATGGCTACACCTTC. Amino acids: CASSFGGYGYTF.